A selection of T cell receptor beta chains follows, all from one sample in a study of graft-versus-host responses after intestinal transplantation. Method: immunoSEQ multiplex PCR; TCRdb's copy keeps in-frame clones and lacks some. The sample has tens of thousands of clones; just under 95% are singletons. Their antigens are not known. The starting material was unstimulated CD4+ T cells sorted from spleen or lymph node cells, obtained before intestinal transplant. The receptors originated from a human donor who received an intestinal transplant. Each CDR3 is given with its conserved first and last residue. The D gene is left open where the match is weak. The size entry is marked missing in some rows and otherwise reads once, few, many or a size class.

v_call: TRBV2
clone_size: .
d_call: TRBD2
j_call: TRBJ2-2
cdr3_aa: CASSGTRSGELFF
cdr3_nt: TGTGCCAGCAGTGGGACTAGGTCCGGGGAGCTGTTTTTT

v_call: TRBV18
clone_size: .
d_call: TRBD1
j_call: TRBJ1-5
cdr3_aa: CASSRTGTDVYSNQPQHF
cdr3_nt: TGTGCCAGCTCACGCACCGGGACAGACGTGTATAGCAATCAGCCCCAGCATTTT

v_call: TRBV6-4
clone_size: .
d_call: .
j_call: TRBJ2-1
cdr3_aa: CASSVDGPTSDEQFF
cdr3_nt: TGTGCCAGCAGTGTCGATGGACCTACTTCCGATGAGCAGTTCTTC

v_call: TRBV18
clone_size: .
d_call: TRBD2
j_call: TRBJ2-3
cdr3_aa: CASVLAGSTDTQYF
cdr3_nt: TGTGCCAGCGTACTAGCGGGGAGCACAGATACGCAGTATTTT

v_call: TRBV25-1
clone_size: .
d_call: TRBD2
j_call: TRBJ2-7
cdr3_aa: CASRASGSNHEQYF
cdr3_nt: TGTGCCAGCAGAGCTAGCGGGAGTAACCACGAGCAGTACTTC

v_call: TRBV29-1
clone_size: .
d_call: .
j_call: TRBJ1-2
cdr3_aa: CSVGDSKGGDYGYTF
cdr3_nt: TGCAGCGTTGGAGACTCCAAAGGAGGGGACTATGGCTACACCTTC

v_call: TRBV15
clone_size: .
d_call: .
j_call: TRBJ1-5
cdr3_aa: CATSRDGTSNQPQHF
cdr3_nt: TGTGCCACCAGCAGAGACGGAACCTCAAATCAGCCCCAGCATTTT

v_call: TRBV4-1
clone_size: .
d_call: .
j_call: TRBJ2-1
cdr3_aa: CASSQVSSHEQFF
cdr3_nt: TGCGCCAGCAGCCAAGTGTCCAGCCATGAGCAGTTCTTC

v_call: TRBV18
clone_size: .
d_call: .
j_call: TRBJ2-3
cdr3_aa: CASSPRLGTDTQYF
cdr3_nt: TGTGCCAGCTCACCACGGCTGGGTACAGATACGCAGTATTTT

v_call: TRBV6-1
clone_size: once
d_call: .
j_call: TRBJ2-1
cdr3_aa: CASSVRYLDEQFF
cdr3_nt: TGTGCCAGCAGTGTACGATACTTGGATGAGCAGTTCTTC

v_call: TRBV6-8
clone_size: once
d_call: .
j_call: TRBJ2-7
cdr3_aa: CASSYGDEQYF
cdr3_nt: TGTGCCAGCAGTTACGGGGACGAGCAGTACTTC

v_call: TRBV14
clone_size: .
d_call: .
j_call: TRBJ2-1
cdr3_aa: CASSQVRSQQFF
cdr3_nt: TGTGCCAGCAGCCAAGTTAGGTCGCAGCAGTTCTTC

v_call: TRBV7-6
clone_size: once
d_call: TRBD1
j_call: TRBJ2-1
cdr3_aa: CASSPGTGDNEQFF
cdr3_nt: TGTGCCAGCAGCCCCGGGACAGGGGACAATGAGCAGTTCTTC

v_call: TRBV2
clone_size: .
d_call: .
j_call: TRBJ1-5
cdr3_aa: CASSEDGSGGAQPQHF
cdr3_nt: TGTGCCAGCAGTGAAGACGGGTCGGGGGGGGCGCAGCCCCAGCATTTT

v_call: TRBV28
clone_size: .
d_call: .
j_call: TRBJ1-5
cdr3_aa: CASRSGAGNQPQHF
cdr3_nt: TGTGCCAGCAGGTCAGGGGCAGGCAATCAGCCCCAGCATTTT

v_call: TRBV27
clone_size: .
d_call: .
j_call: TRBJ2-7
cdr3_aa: CASSGLGPSHSSYEQYF
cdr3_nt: TGTGCCAGCAGTGGACTGGGACCCTCCCACAGCTCCTACGAGCAGTACTTC

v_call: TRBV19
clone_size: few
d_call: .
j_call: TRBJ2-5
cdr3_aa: CASKGRSGTQYF
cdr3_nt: TGTGCCAGTAAAGGGCGCTCGGGGACCCAGTACTTC

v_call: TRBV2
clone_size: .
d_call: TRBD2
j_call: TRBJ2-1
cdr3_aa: CAIKPGTTYNEQFF
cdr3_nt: TGTGCCATCAAACCCGGGACTACTTACAATGAGCAGTTCTTC

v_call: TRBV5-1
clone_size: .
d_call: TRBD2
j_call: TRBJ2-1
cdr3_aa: CASSLSSGRHNEQFF
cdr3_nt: TGCGCCAGCAGCTTGAGTAGCGGGAGGCATAATGAGCAGTTCTTC

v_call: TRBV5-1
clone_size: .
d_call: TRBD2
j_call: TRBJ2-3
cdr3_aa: CASSLILLAGAFTDTQYF
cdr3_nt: TGCGCCAGCAGCTTGATTTTGTTAGCGGGAGCGTTTACAGATACGCAGTATTTT